In this sample, the clone carrying this T cell receptor beta chain turned up once. As yet, its antigen is unknown. The junction had 7 bases not matched to a gene; V was cut back by 4 bases and J by 0 bases. CDR1 and CDR2 from the germline V gene are MNHNS and SASEGT. The CDR3 extends over 17 amino acids. The sample is drawn from a study of cytomegalovirus exposure and HLA in healthy donors. Study background: Within an early data release were approximately 85 million unique TCRs drawn from HLA-typed donors. Overall study findings and caveats: Among immune exposure information, only CMV serostatus was available.

PCR was performed using 60 Vbeta and 13 Jbeta primers. The table came from immunoSEQ multiplex PCR; TCRdb's copy has only in-frame clones and leaves some out. The sample lists 150,000 to 200,000 clones, roughly 80% occurring once. The receptor's source is a male donor in good health and CMV-seropositive. The specimen sequenced was PBMCs. The rearrangement links TRBV6-1 to TRBJ1-3, with TRBD1 matching over 9 bases. The CDR3 sequence is CASSVTGTGTSGNTIYF. The CDR3 nucleotides are TGTGCCAGCAGTGTCACCGGGACAGGGACCTCTGGAAACACCATATATTTT.